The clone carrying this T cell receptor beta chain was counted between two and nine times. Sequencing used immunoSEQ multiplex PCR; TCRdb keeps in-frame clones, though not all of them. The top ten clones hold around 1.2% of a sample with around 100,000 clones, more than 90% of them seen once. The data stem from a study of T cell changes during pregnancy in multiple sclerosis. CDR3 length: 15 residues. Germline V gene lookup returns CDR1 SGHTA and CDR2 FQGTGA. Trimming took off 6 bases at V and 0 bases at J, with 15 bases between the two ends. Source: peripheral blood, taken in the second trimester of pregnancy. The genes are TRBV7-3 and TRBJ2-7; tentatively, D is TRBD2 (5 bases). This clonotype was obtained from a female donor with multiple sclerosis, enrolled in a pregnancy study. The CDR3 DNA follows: TGTGCCAGCAGGAAGGAGGCCTCTAGCTCCTACGAGCAGTACTTC. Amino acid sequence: CASRKEASSSYEQYF.